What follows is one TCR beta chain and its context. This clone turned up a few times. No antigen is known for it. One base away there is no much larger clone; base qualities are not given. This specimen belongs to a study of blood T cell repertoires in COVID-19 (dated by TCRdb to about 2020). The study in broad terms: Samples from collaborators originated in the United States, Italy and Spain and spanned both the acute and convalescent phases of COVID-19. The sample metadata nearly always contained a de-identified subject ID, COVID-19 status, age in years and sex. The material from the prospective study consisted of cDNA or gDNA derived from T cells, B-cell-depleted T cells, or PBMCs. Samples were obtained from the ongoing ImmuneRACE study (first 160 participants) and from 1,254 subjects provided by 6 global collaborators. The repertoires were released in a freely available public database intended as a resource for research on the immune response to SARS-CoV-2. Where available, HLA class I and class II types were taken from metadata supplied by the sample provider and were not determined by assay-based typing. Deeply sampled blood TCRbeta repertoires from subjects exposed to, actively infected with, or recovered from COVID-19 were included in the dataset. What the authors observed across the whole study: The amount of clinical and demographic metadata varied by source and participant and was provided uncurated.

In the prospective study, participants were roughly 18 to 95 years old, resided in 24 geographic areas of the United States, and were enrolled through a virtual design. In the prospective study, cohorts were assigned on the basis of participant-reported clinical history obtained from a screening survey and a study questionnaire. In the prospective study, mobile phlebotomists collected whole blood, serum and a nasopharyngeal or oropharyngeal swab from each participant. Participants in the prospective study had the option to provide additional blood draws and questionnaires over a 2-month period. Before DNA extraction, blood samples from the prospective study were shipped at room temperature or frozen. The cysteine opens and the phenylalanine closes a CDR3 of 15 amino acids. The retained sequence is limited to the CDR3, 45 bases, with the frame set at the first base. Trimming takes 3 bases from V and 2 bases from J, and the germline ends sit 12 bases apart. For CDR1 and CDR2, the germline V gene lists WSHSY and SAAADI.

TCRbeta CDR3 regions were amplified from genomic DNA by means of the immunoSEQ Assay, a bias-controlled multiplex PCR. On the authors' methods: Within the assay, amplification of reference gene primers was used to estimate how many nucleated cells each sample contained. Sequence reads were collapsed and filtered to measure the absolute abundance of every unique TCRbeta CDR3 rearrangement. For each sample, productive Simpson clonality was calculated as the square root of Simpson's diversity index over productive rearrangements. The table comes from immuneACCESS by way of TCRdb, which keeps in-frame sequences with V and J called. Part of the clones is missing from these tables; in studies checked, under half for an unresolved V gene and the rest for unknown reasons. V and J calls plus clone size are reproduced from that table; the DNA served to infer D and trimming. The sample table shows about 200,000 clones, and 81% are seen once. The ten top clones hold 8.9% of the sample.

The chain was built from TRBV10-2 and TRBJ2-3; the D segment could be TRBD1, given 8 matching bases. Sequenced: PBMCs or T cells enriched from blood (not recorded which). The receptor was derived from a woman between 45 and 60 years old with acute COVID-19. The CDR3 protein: CASSEQGGNTDTQYF. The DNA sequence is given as TGCGCCAGCAGTGAACAGGGGGGGAACACAGATACGCAGTATTTT.